This is a list of T cell receptor beta chains from one sample in a study of cytomegalovirus exposure and HLA in healthy donors. Using immunoSEQ multiplex PCR, the repertoire was profiled, and TCRdb retains in-frame clones only, with some absent. This table holds some 150,000 clones, more than 75% found once. The sample comprised PBMCs. The source is a man aged 18 to 30 in good health and CMV-seropositive. Both conserved end residues are part of each CDR3. D genes are given only for firm matches. Not all rows give a size; the values are once, few, many and, for expanded clones, a class.

>TRBD1|TRBJ1-1|TRBV6-7|-
CASIILPGGPNTEAFF
TGTGCCAGCATCATTCTACCAGGGGGCCCGAACACTGAAGCTTTCTTT
>-|TRBJ1-2|TRBV5-1|-
CASSSTDGSYGYTF
TGCGCCAGCAGCTCTACCGACGGGAGCTATGGCTACACCTTC
>-|TRBJ1-1|TRBV5-1|-
CASSDQGYTEAFF
TGCGCCAGCAGCGATCAGGGGTATACTGAAGCTTTCTTT
>TRBD2|TRBJ2-5|TRBV6-6|-
CASSYTTSGRETQYF
TGTGCCAGCAGTTACACGACTAGCGGGAGGGAGACCCAGTACTTC
>-|TRBJ2-7|TRBV4-2|-
CASSQGNEQYF
TGTGCCAGCAGCCAAGGTAACGAGCAGTACTTC
>-|TRBJ2-3|TRBV29-1|few
CSVPSHHGSPDTQYF
TGCAGCGTTCCTTCCCACCACGGGAGCCCAGATACGCAGTATTTT
>TRBD2|TRBJ2-1|TRBV28|-
CASSTGLAGGGNEQFF
TGTGCCAGCAGTACCGGACTAGCGGGAGGAGGGAATGAGCAGTTCTTC
>TRBD1|TRBJ1-3|TRBV28|-
CASSPDRSSGNTIYF
TGTGCCAGCAGTCCGGACAGGAGCTCTGGAAACACCATATATTTT
>TRBD1|TRBJ2-7|TRBV11-2|-
CASSLGGGLYEQYF
TGTGCCAGCAGCTTAGGAGGGGGCTTGTACGAGCAGTACTTC
>TRBD1|TRBJ2-3|TRBV5-1|-
CASSFTGTGTDTQYF
TGCGCCAGCAGCTTTACCGGGACAGGGACAGATACGCAGTATTTT
>TRBD1|TRBJ2-3|TRBV15|-
CATSSRDRNTDTQYF
TGTGCCACCAGCAGCCGGGACAGGAACACAGATACGCAGTATTTT
>-|TRBJ2-5|TRBV9|-
CASSVQSQETQYF
TGTGCCAGCAGCGTACAATCCCAAGAGACCCAGTACTTC
>-|TRBJ2-5|TRBV30|-
CAWSLQETQYF
TGTGCCTGGAGTCTCCAAGAGACCCAGTACTTC
>TRBD2|TRBJ2-7|TRBV4-1|-
CASSQDLAGGEQYF
TGCGCCAGCAGCCAAGATCTAGCGGGAGGCGAGCAGTACTTC
>-|TRBJ1-1|TRBV27|-
CASFVTGQLNTEAFF
TGTGCCAGCTTCGTCACCGGACAGTTGAACACTGAAGCTTTCTTT
>TRBD1|TRBJ1-5|TRBV28|-
CASSVFMDRGSWNQPQHF
TGTGCCAGCAGTGTCTTCATGGACAGGGGGTCTTGGAATCAGCCCCAGCATTTT
>-|TRBJ2-3|TRBV5-1|-
CASSLGGSTDTQYF
TGCGCCAGCAGCTTGGGCGGGAGCACAGATACGCAGTATTTT
>TRBD2|TRBJ2-4|TRBV2|-
CASRGGRLAGELQYF
TGTGCCAGCAGGGGGGGGAGACTAGCGGGAGAACTTCAGTACTTC
>TRBD1|TRBJ1-4|TRBV4-1|-
CASSLAGTGNEKLFF
TGCGCCAGCAGTTTAGCCGGGACAGGGAATGAAAAACTGTTTTTT
>TRBD1|TRBJ1-1|TRBV27|-
CASSPRGRGRMNTEAFF
TGTGCCAGCAGTCCTCGTGGCAGGGGGCGTATGAACACTGAAGCTTTCTTT
>-|TRBJ2-3|TRBV4-1|-
CASSQVFAAESTDTQYF
TGCGCCAGCAGCCAAGTATTCGCCGCGGAGAGCACAGATACGCAGTATTTT
>-|TRBJ1-2|TRBV27|-
CASGAPYGFYGYTF
TGTGCCAGCGGGGCCCCGTACGGATTCTATGGCTACACCTTC
>-|TRBJ2-2|TRBV19|-
CASSIAGLETGELFF
TGTGCCAGTAGTATAGCCGGACTTGAGACCGGGGAGCTGTTTTTT
>TRBD1|TRBJ1-2|TRBV27|-
CASSLGQGNYGYTF
TGTGCCAGCAGTCTGGGACAGGGTAACTATGGCTACACCTTC
>-|TRBJ2-7|TRBV28|once
CASAKRDTIYEQYF
TGTGCCAGCGCTAAGCGGGACACAATCTACGAGCAGTACTTC
>TRBD1|TRBJ2-2|TRBV11-2|-
CASRRTGVNTGELFF
TGTGCCAGCAGACGGACAGGGGTAAACACCGGGGAGCTGTTTTTT
>-|TRBJ2-3|TRBV2|-
CASGVGVGADTQYF
TGTGCCAGCGGAGTGGGAGTCGGGGCAGATACGCAGTATTTT
>TRBD2|TRBJ2-3|TRBV6-1|-
CASSEVLRLAESTDTQYF
TGTGCCAGCAGTGAAGTTCTACGGCTAGCGGAGAGCACAGATACGCAGTATTTT
>-|TRBJ2-7|TRBV2|-
CASKGVGIGPYEQYF
TGTGCCAGCAAGGGAGTAGGTATTGGGCCCTACGAGCAGTACTTC
>-|TRBJ1-5|TRBV7-6|-
CASSLGPGEGNQPQHF
TGTGCCAGCAGCTTAGGCCCAGGGGAAGGCAATCAGCCCCAGCATTTT
>TRBD2|TRBJ2-3|TRBV2|-
CASSEDVLAANTDTQYF
TGTGCCAGCAGTGAAGACGTGCTAGCGGCTAACACAGATACGCAGTATTTT
>-|TRBJ1-6|TRBV6-1|-
CASSEGSGYNSPLHF
TGTGCCAGCAGTGAAGGCTCAGGGTACAATTCACCCCTCCACTTT
>-|TRBJ1-5|TRBV19|-
CATTVTGRVNQPQHF
TGTGCCACCACGGTGACAGGACGGGTGAATCAGCCCCAGCATTTT
>-|TRBJ2-3|TRBV28|-
CASSLPSTDTQYF
TGTGCCAGCAGTTTACCAAGCACAGATACGCAGTATTTT
>-|TRBJ2-3|TRBV28|once
CASSLDSAYTNTQYF
TGTGCCAGCAGTTTGGACAGCGCATACACAAATACGCAGTATTTT
>-|TRBJ1-5|TRBV6-6|-
CASSYTDRIDQPQHF
TGTGCCAGCAGTTACACCGACAGGATCGATCAGCCCCAGCATTTT
>-|TRBJ2-7|TRBV29-1|-
CSVSLRAAYEQYF
TGCAGCGTGAGCCTGCGGGCGGCCTACGAGCAGTACTTC
>-|TRBJ1-1|TRBV6-5|-
CASSLTGIGTEAFF
TGTGCCAGCAGCCTTACAGGGATTGGAACTGAAGCTTTCTTT
>TRBD2|TRBJ2-7|TRBV5-1|-
CASSLEDGTSGSYEQYF
TGCGCCAGCAGCTTGGAAGACGGGACTAGCGGCTCCTACGAGCAGTACTTC
>TRBD2|TRBJ2-7|TRBV7-2|-
CASSSLAGGAYEQYF
TGTGCCAGCAGCTCTTTAGCGGGAGGAGCCTACGAGCAGTACTTC
>-|TRBJ2-1|TRBV2|-
CASGDIGNEQFF
TGTGCCAGCGGGGACATCGGGAATGAGCAGTTCTTC
>-|TRBJ2-7|TRBV11-1|-
CASSPSGQFLSYEQYF
TGTGCCAGCAGCCCATCCGGACAGTTCCTTTCCTACGAGCAGTACTTC
>TRBD2|TRBJ2-7|TRBV9|-
CASSALAEGSYEQYF
TGTGCCAGCAGCGCACTAGCGGAAGGTTCCTACGAGCAGTACTTC
>-|TRBJ2-2|TRBV2|few
CASSDSYTGELFF
TGTGCCAGCAGTGACAGTTACACCGGGGAGCTGTTTTTT
>TRBD1|TRBJ1-2|TRBV30|-
CAFQGQGALGYTF
TGTGCCTTCCAAGGGCAGGGGGCGCTAGGCTACACCTTC
>TRBD2|TRBJ2-5|TRBV7-9|-
CASSSAGTSGETQYF
TGTGCCAGCAGCTCGGCCGGGACTAGCGGGGAGACCCAGTACTTC